This T cell receptor (beta chain) was sequenced for a study of T cell responses to AZD1222 COVID-19 vaccine. To note about this clone: Its antigen is unknown.

This table comes from immunoSEQ multiplex PCR, and its TCRdb copy is limited to in-frame clones, with some not included. Among about 120,000 clones, around 89% were seen once, and the ten largest hold about 1.6%. Regarding the study as a whole: Nearly half of unique spike-specific TCRs reportedly avoided B.1.351 and B.1.1.7 mutated regions.

Per the germline V gene, CDR1 is KGHDR and CDR2 is SFDVKD. Between the trimmed V and J ends, which lost 6 bases and 0 bases, there was a span of 11 bases. CDR3 size: 14 residues. The sequenced sample was peripheral blood, obtained on day 0 of AZD1222 vaccination. The J gene is TRBJ2-7, the V gene TRBV24-1, with a tentative D call TRBD2 (5 bases). The TCR comes from an adult in good health. The CDR3 here is CATSSTGSSYEQYF. The CDR3 DNA reads as TGTGCCACCAGTTCGACTGGGAGCTCCTACGAGCAGTACTTC.